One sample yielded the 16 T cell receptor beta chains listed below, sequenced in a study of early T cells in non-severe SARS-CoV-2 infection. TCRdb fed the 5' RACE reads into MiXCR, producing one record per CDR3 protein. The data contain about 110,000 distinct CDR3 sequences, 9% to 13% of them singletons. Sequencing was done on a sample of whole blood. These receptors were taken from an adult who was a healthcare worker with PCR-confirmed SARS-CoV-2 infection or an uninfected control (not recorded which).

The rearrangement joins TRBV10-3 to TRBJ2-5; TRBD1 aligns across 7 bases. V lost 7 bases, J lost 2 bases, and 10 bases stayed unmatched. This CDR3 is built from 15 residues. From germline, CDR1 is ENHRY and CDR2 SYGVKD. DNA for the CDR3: TGTGCCATCACAGCGACAGGGCTGGGGCAAGAGACCCAGTACTTC. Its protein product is CAITATGLGQETQYF.

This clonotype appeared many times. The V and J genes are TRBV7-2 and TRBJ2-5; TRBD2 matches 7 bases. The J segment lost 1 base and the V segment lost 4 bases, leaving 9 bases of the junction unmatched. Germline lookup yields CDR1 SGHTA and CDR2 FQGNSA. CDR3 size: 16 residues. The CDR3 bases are TGTGCCAGCAGCTCCGGGAACCTAGCGGCCCAAGAGACCCAGTACTTC. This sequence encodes CASSSGNLAAQETQYF.

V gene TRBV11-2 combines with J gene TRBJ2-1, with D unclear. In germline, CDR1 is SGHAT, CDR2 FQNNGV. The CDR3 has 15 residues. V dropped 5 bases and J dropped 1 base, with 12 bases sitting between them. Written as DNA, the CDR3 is TGTGCCAGCAGCCGTGGGCCAGTTTCCTACAATGAGCAGTTCTTC. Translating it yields CASSRGPVSYNEQFF.

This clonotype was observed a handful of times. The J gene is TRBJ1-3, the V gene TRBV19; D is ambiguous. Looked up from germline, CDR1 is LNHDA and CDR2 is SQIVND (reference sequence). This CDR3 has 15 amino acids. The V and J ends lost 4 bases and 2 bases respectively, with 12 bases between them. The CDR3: CASSTADTTGNTIYF. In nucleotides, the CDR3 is TGTGCCAGTAGTACAGCCGACACGACTGGAAACACCATATATTTT.

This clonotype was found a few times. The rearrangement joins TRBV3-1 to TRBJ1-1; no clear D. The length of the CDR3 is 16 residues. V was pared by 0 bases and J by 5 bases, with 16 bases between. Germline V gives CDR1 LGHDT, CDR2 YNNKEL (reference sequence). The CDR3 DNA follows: TGTGCCAGCAGCCAAGATCGGGCAGGCCTCGGTACTGAAGCTTTCTTT. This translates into CASSQDRAGLGTEAFF. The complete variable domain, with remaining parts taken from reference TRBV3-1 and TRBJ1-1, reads DTAVSQTPKYLVTQMGNDKSIKCEQNLGHDTMYWYKQDSKKFLKIMFSYNNKELIINETVPNRFSPKSPDKAHLNLHINSLELGDSAVYFCASSQDRAGLGTEAFFGQGTRLTVV.

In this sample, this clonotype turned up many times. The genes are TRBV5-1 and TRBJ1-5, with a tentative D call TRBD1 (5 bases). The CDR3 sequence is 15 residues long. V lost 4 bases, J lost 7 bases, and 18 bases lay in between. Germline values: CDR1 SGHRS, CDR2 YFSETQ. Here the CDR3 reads CASSDGAQVGQPQHF. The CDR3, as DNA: TGCGCCAGCAGCGACGGGGCCCAAGTGGGGCAGCCCCAGCATTTT.

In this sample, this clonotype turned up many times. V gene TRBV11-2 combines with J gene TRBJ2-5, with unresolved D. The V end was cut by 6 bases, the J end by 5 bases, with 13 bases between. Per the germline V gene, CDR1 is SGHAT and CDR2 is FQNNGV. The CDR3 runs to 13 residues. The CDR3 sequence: CASSSAQWETQYF. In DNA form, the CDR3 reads TGTGCCAGCAGTTCTGCACAATGGGAGACCCAGTACTTC.

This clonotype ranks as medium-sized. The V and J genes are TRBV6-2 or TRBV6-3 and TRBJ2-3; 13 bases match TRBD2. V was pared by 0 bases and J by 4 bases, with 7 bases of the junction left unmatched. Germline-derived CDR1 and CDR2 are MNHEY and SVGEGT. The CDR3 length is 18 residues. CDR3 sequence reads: CASSYSDGLAGVADTQYF. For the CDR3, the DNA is TGTGCCAGCAGTTACTCGGACGGACTAGCGGGAGTCGCAGATACGCAGTATTTT.

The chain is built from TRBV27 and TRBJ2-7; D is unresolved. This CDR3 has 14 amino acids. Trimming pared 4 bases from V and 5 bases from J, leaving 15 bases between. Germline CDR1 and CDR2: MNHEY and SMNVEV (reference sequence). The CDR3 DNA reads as TGTGCCAGCAGTTGGTCTCCTAGGGCGCACGAGCAGTACTTC. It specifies CASSWSPRAHEQYF.

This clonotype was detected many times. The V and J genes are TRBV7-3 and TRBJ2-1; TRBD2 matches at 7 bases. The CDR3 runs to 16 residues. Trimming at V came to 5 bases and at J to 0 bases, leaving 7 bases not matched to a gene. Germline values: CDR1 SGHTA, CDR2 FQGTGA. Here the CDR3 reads CASSQAGGSSYNEQFF. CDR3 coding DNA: TGTGCCAGCAGCCAGGCGGGCGGGAGCTCCTACAATGAGCAGTTCTTC.

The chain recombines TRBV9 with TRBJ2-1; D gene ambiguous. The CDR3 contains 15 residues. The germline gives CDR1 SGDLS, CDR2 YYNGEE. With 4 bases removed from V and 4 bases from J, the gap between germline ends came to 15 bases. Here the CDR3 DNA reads TGTGCCAGCAGCCCTGGCGTGCGGCAGTACAATGAGCAGTTCTTC. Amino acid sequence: CASSPGVRQYNEQFF.

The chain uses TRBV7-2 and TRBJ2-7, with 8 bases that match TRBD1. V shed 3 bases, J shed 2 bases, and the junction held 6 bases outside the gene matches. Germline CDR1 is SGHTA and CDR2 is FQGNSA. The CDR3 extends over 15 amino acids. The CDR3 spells CASSLAATGAYEQYF. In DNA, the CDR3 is TGTGCCAGCAGCTTGGCCGCGACAGGGGCCTACGAGCAGTACTTC.

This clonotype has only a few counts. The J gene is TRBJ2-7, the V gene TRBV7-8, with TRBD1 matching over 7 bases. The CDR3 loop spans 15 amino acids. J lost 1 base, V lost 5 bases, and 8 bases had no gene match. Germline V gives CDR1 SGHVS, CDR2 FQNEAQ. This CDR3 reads CASSPAGTASYEQYF. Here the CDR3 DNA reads TGTGCCAGCAGCCCGGCCGGGACAGCGTCCTACGAGCAGTACTTC.

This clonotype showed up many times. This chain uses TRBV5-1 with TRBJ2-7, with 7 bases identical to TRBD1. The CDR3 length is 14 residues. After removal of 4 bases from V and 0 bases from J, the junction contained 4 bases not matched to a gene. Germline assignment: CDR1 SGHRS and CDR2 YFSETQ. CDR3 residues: CASSRDRGSYEQYF. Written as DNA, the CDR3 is TGCGCCAGCAGCAGGGACAGAGGCTCCTACGAGCAGTACTTC.

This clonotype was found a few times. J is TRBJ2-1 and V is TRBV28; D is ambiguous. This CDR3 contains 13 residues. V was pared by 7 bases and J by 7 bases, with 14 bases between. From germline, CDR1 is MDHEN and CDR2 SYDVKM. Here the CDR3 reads CASTRQVGNEQFF. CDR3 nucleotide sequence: TGTGCCAGCACCCGGCAAGTGGGGAATGAGCAGTTCTTC.

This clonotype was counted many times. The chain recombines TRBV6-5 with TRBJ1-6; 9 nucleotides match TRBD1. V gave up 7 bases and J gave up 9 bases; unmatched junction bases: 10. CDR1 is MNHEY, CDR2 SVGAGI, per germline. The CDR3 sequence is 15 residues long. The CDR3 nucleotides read TGTGCCAGCACTAATACCGGGACAGGGATTTCACCCCTCCACTTT. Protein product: CASTNTGTGISPLHF.